Presented here are 30 T cell receptor beta chains from one specimen sequenced in a study of blood T cell repertoires in COVID-19. This table comes from immunoSEQ multiplex PCR, and its TCRdb copy is limited to in-frame clones, with some not included. The sample yields 63,000 or so clones, around 80% seen once. Specimen: peripheral blood. The source of these receptors is a human donor in a cohort sampled during active COVID-19.

CDR3: CASSLQGAGEKLFF. The DNA for the CDR3 is TGTGCCAGCAGTCTACAGGGGGCCGGAGAAAAACTGTTTTTT. The chain joins TRBV2 to TRBJ1-4; 9 bases align to TRBD1. The CDR3 contains 14 residues. CDR1 SNHLY and CDR2 FYNNEI come from the germline V gene. V gave up 5 bases and J gave up 8 bases; unmatched junction bases: 6.

The CDR3 loop is CASSSLAGGPREQFF. For the CDR3, the DNA is TGTGCCAGCAGCTCACTAGCGGGAGGGCCACGTGAGCAGTTCTTC. The rearrangement links TRBV5-4 to TRBJ2-1; TRBD2 aligns across 13 bases. The CDR3 is made up of 15 amino acids. V dropped 3 bases and J dropped 9; count of bases not matched to a gene: 6. Germline assignment: CDR1 SGHNT and CDR2 YYREEE (reference sequence).

The gene calls are TRBV6-1 and TRBJ2-3; TRBD2 agrees at 8 bases. V shed 3 bases and J 5 bases; nucleotides not matched to a gene: 10. Per the germline V gene, CDR1 is MNHNS and CDR2 is SASEGT. CDR3 length equals 16 residues. The chain's CDR3 is CASSDPGRGAGDTQYF. The CDR3 DNA sequence: TGTGCCAGCAGTGACCCCGGGAGGGGGGCAGGAGATACGCAGTATTTT.

This chain uses TRBV7-2 with TRBJ2-7, with D possibly TRBD2 on 5 matching bases. The CDR3 covers 14 residues. Trimming cost V 1 base and J 3 bases, with 10 bases left between them. Germline CDR1 reads SGHTA; CDR2 reads FQGNSA. The CDR3 region is CASSLGVAIYEQYF. CDR3 nucleotide sequence: TGTGCCAGCAGCTTAGGGGTAGCGATCTACGAGCAGTACTTC.

The CDR3 region is CASSPGQIYGYTF. The CDR3 DNA reads TGTGCCAGTAGTCCTGGACAGATTTATGGCTACACCTTC. This rearrangement joins TRBV19 to TRBJ1-2; weak D call: TRBD1 (6 bases). V lost 5 bases to trimming and J lost 5 bases, with 12 bases between them. The CDR3 extends over 13 amino acids. Germline values: CDR1 LNHDA, CDR2 SQIVND (reference sequence).

V gene TRBV19 combines with J gene TRBJ2-7, with D hard to call. Germline CDR1 reads LNHDA; CDR2 reads SQIVND (reference sequence). The length of the CDR3 is 13 residues. V was cut by 5 bases and J by 0 bases, with 8 bases left in between. CDR3: CASSAFYSYEQYF. The CDR3 DNA follows: TGTGCCAGTAGTGCGTTCTACTCCTACGAGCAGTACTTC.

The rearrangement uses TRBV7-2 and TRBJ2-3; a possible D gene is TRBD1 (6 bases). Germline lookup yields CDR1 SGHTA and CDR2 FQGNSA. The CDR3 extends over 17 amino acids. The V end lost 2 bases, the J end lost 6 bases, and 21 bases lay between the germline ends. The CDR3 reads CASSLFGTSTYSDTQYF. DNA of the CDR3: TGTGCCAGCAGCTTATTCGGGACATCAACCTATTCGGATACGCAGTATTTT.

This clone showed up just a few times. V gene TRBV30 combines with J gene TRBJ2-7; D gene unclear. CDR1 GTSNPN and CDR2 SVGIG come from the germline V gene (reference sequence). The CDR3 totals 12 residues. V was pared by 3 bases and J by 3 bases, with 9 bases between. CDR3 region: CAWSRESYEQYF. DNA of the CDR3: TGTGCCTGGAGCCGAGAAAGCTACGAGCAGTACTTC.

This sequence joins TRBV30 and TRBJ2-4, with TRBD2 identical over 11 bases. J was trimmed by 3 bases and V by 6 bases; bases with no gene match: 7. Germline V gene lookup returns CDR1 GTSNPN and CDR2 SVGIG (reference sequence). The CDR3 loop spans 15 amino acids. CDR3 sequence reads: CACSGTSGYKNIQYF. The CDR3 DNA reads as TGTGCCTGCTCCGGGACTAGCGGATACAAAAACATTCAGTACTTC.

The chain has TRBV4-1 and TRBJ1-1, with 9 bases fitting TRBD1. The CDR3 extends over 17 amino acids. V gave up 3 bases and J gave up 0 bases; unmatched junction bases: 8. CDR1 is MGHRA and CDR2 is YSYEKL in the germline V gene. CDR3 bases: TGCGCCAGCAGCCAGGTGTGGACAGGGGTTATGAACACTGAAGCTTTCTTT. Protein product: CASSQVWTGVMNTEAFF.

V and J are TRBV6-1 and TRBJ2-7; 11 positions agree with TRBD1. The V gene end was trimmed by 0 bases and the J gene end by 3 bases; junction bases not matched to a gene: 4. There are 16 residues in the CDR3. CDR1 is MNHNS and CDR2 is SASEGT in the germline V gene. In nucleotides, the CDR3 is TGTGCCAGCAGTGAAGCGGCTGGGACAGGGGGCTACGAGCAGTACTTC. Its protein product is CASSEAAGTGGYEQYF.

The chain is built from TRBV18 and TRBJ2-1; D is possibly TRBD2 (6 bases). Per the germline V gene, CDR1 is KGHSH and CDR2 is LQKENI. Between the trimmed V and J ends, which lost 2 bases and 8 bases, there was a span of 16 bases. The CDR3 sequence is 15 residues long. The CDR3 is CASSPRGLTGDEQFF. CDR3 nucleotides: TGTGCCAGCTCACCAAGGGGCTTGACGGGAGATGAGCAGTTCTTC.

The V call is TRBV24-1, the J call TRBJ2-1; 10 bases line up with TRBD2. Germline CDR1 KGHDR, CDR2 SFDVKD. The ends lost 3 bases at V and 4 bases at J; junction bases unmatched: 5. This CDR3 contains 16 residues. The CDR3: CATSDALAGIYNEQFF. The CDR3 bases are TGTGCCACCAGTGATGCACTAGCGGGAATATACAATGAGCAGTTCTTC.

The V and J genes are TRBV28 and TRBJ2-6, with a tentative D call TRBD2 (6 bases). The V and J ends lost 5 bases and 2 bases respectively, with 10 bases between them. CDR1 and CDR2 (germline): MDHEN, SYDVKM. CDR3 length: 15 residues. The DNA of the CDR3 is TGTGCCAGCAGTGCGACGGGAGCTGGGGCCAACGTCCTGACTTTC. Translated, it gives CASSATGAGANVLTF.

The chain couples TRBV9 to TRBJ2-1; 9 positions agree with TRBD2. The CDR3 spans 15 residues. After removal of 4 bases from V and 2 bases from J, the junction contained 4 bases not matched to a gene. Germline assignment: CDR1 SGDLS and CDR2 YYNGEE. CDR3 sequence (DNA): TGTGCCAGCAGCTCCGGCGGGGGGGCCTACAATGAGCAGTTCTTC. Its protein is CASSSGGGAYNEQFF.

CDR3 in amino acids: CASSLGQFRFPYGYTF. The CDR3 DNA follows: TGTGCCAGCAGTTTAGGGCAGTTCCGCTTTCCCTATGGCTACACCTTC. The chain uses TRBV28 and TRBJ1-2; D not resolved. Trimming removed 2 bases at V and 4 bases at J, with 17 bases between. Germline-derived CDR1 and CDR2 are MDHEN and SYDVKM. CDR3 length: 16 residues.

This clone has just one count. V and J are TRBV27 and TRBJ1-5; TRBD1 might be the D (6 bases). Trimming cost V 6 bases and J 4 bases, with 13 bases left between them. From germline, CDR1 is MNHEY and CDR2 SMNVEV (reference sequence). The CDR3 is 14 residues long. Here the CDR3 DNA reads TGTGCCAGCAGCCTCGGGACAATAAATCAGCCCCAGCATTTT. Translating it yields CASSLGTINQPQHF.

The CDR3 here is CASRLHAESTEAFF. The CDR3 DNA reads TGCGCCAGCAGGCTGCATGCGGAAAGCACTGAAGCTTTCTTT. V is TRBV5-1 and J is TRBJ1-1; D ambiguous. V was cut by 5 bases and J by 4 bases, with 15 bases left in between. CDR1 is SGHRS, CDR2 YFSETQ, per germline. The length of the CDR3 is 14 residues.

The chain carries TRBV7-8 and TRBJ2-5; 8 bases fit TRBD1. V was pared by 4 bases and J by 2 bases, with 6 bases of the junction left unmatched. This CDR3 is built from 15 residues. Germline-derived CDR1 and CDR2 are SGHVS and FQNEAQ. CDR3 bases: TGTGCCAGCAGCTCCCGGGGACAGGATCAAGAGACCCAGTACTTC. It is translated as CASSSRGQDQETQYF. The full variable domain, rest sourced from reference TRBV7-8 and TRBJ2-5, is GAGVSQSPRYKVAKRGQDVALRCDPISGHVSLFWYQQALGQGPEFLTYFQNEAQLDKSGLPSDRFFAERPEGSVSTLKIQRTQQEDSAVYLCASSSRGQDQETQYFGPGTRLLVL.

This clone appeared a single time. The chain joins TRBV30 to TRBJ2-7, with D unclear. This CDR3 is built from 12 residues. The germline V gene has CDR1 GTSNPN and CDR2 SVGIG (reference sequence). Trimming removed 1 base at V and 2 bases at J, with 6 bases between. CDR3 region: CAWSGNAYEQYF. The CDR3 coding sequence is TGTGCCTGGAGTGGTAATGCCTACGAGCAGTACTTC.

This clone was seen once. The chain employs TRBV4-2 and TRBJ1-2, with a weak D call TRBD1 (5 bases). Trimming shortened V by 4 bases and J by 2 bases, and 17 bases separated the two germline ends. The CDR3 consists of 16 residues. The germline gives CDR1 LGHNA, CDR2 YNFKEQ. As DNA, the CDR3 is TGTGCCAGCAGCCCGGAAGACAGTTTTCTGAACTATGGCTACACCTTC. This sequence encodes CASSPEDSFLNYGYTF.

The gene calls are TRBV7-8 and TRBJ2-7; 7 bases fit TRBD2. Germline V CDR1 and CDR2: SGHVS, FQNEAQ. Germline trimming cut 5 bases from V and 2 bases from J; bases unmatched to any gene: 6. The length of the CDR3 is 14 residues. Written as DNA, the CDR3 is TGTGCCAGCAGCCCTGGGAGGGCCGCCTACGAGCAGTACTTC. It yields the protein CASSPGRAAYEQYF.

The chain recombines TRBV4-1 with TRBJ2-1; TRBD1 aligns across 11 bases. Trimming removed 0 bases from V and 6 bases from J; junction bases left unmatched: 7. CDR3 size: 17 residues. The germline gives CDR1 MGHRA, CDR2 YSYEKL. CDR3 sequence (DNA): TGCGCCAGCAGCCAAGAACCCGGGACAGGGGGGTTCAATGAGCAGTTCTTC. Translation gives CASSQEPGTGGFNEQFF.

The chain links TRBV11-3 to TRBJ1-5, with 7 positions matching TRBD1. Trimming cost V 1 base and J 4 bases; bases outside gene matches: 7. The CDR3 runs 16 residues. Germline V CDR1 and CDR2: SGHNT, YENEEA. CDR3 sequence (DNA): TGTGCCAGCAGCTTAGTTGGATGGGGACAGAATCAGCCCCAGCATTTT. Amino acids: CASSLVGWGQNQPQHF.

The chain carries TRBV19 and TRBJ1-1, with D possibly matching TRBD1 (6 bases). V was cut by 3 bases and J by 4 bases, with 15 bases left in between. Germline lookup yields CDR1 LNHDA and CDR2 SQIVND (reference sequence). This CDR3 has 15 residues. In nucleotides, the CDR3 is TGTGCCAGTAGTATGGCAGCGGGGGGCGGCACTGAAGCTTTCTTT. Its translation is CASSMAAGGGTEAFF. The full variable domain, completed using reference TRBV19 and TRBJ1-1, is DGGITQSPKYLFRKEGQNVTLSCEQNLNHDAMYWYRQDPGQGLRLIYYSQIVNDFQKGDIAEGYSVSREKKESFPLTVTSAQKNPTAFYLCASSMAAGGGTEAFFGQGTRLTVV.

The gene calls are TRBV19 and TRBJ2-3, with TRBD1 identical over 11 bases. The CDR3 totals 15 residues. CDR1 LNHDA and CDR2 SQIVND come from the germline V gene (reference sequence). V shed 3 bases and J 5 bases; nucleotides not matched to a gene: 4. The DNA for the CDR3 is TGTGCCAGTAGTATGGGGACAGGGGGTCAAGATACGCAGTATTTT. The encoded protein is CASSMGTGGQDTQYF. Drawing the rest from reference TRBV19 and TRBJ2-3, the complete variable domain is DGGITQSPKYLFRKEGQNVTLSCEQNLNHDAMYWYRQDPGQGLRLIYYSQIVNDFQKGDIAEGYSVSREKKESFPLTVTSAQKNPTAFYLCASSMGTGGQDTQYFGPGTRLTVL.

The genes are TRBV24-1 and TRBJ1-2; D remains ambiguous. Looked up from germline, CDR1 is KGHDR and CDR2 is SFDVKD. The ends were cut back, 3 bases at V and 4 bases at J, with 8 bases in the middle. The CDR3 is 13 residues long. CDR3 nucleotide sequence: TGTGCCACCAGTGATGAAGGACTCTATGGCTACACCTTC. Protein product: CATSDEGLYGYTF.

V usage is TRBV5-1 and J usage is TRBJ1-3; TRBD1 matches 7 bases. The V gene end was trimmed by 0 bases and the J gene end by 0 bases; junction bases not matched to a gene: 6. This CDR3 comprises 17 residues. CDR1 is SGHRS and CDR2 is YFSETQ in the germline V gene. The CDR3 spells CASSLGMTGRSGNTIYF. CDR3 coding DNA: TGCGCCAGCAGCTTGGGGATGACAGGGCGCTCTGGAAACACCATATATTTT.

This chain joins TRBV27 and TRBJ2-5; D may be TRBD1 (6 bases). This CDR3 region has 12 residues. The V end was cut by 2 bases, the J end by 5 bases, with 6 bases between. Germline CDR1 is MNHEY and CDR2 is SMNVEV (reference sequence). CDR3 region: CASSLQGETQYF. DNA of the CDR3: TGTGCCAGCAGTTTACAGGGGGAGACCCAGTACTTC.

The chain recombines TRBV24-1 with TRBJ2-7, with TRBD2 matching 10 bases. J lost 6 bases, V lost 8 bases, and 6 bases had no gene match. CDR1 is KGHDR and CDR2 is SFDVKD in the germline V gene. The CDR3 totals 13 residues. The CDR3 sequence is CATKPLAGVEQYF. The CDR3 DNA reads as TGTGCCACCAAGCCGCTAGCGGGAGTCGAGCAGTACTTC.